This T cell receptor beta chain was sequenced for a study of shared clonotypes between healthy human individuals. The overall study: With ages of 18 to 49, the donors were a couple of women and three men.

Remarks on this clone: Its target is not known.

TCRdb's copy holds only in-frame clones and misses some; the assay was immunoSEQ multiplex PCR. Among about 1 million clones listed, under 80% were seen once. Trimming took 8 bases from V and 0 from J, leaving 7 bases between them. Germline V gene data show CDR1 as MDHEN and CDR2 as SYDVKM. The CDR3 runs 12 residues. Study results and caveats: Sequencing depth was a factor that was expected to affect clonotype sharing among donors.

The TCR comes from a man younger than 35 in good health. The chain has TRBV28 and TRBJ1-1; unclear D gene. The sample comprised memory CD4+ T cells sorted from blood. Described subset: CD45RA-negative fraction. CDR3 sequence (DNA): TGTGCCAGCGGGCCCTTGAACACTGAAGCTTTCTTT. It translates to CASGPLNTEAFF. Full variable domain (missing parts from reference TRBV28 and TRBJ1-1): DVKVTQSSRYLVKRTGEKVFLECVQDMDHENMFWYRQDPGLGLRLIYFSYDVKMKEKGDIPEGYSVSREKKERFSLILESASTNQTSMYLCASGPLNTEAFFGQGTRLTVV.